The entry below describes one T cell receptor (beta chain). This sample stems from a study of blood T cell repertoires in COVID-19. V lost 3 bases and J 0 bases, leaving 6 bases between the germline ends. Germline V gene data show CDR1 as SNHLY and CDR2 as FYNNEI. The CDR3 is 14 residues long. Generated by immunoSEQ multiplex PCR, the TCRdb table keeps only in-frame clones and is missing some. The sample lists roughly 60,000 clones, roughly 80% occurring once. Sequenced: peripheral blood. This sequence originates from a man aged 55 to 70 with COVID-19, enrolled during active disease. The V and J genes are TRBV2 and TRBJ2-1, with no clear D. The CDR3 region is CASSEGYSYNEQFF. For the CDR3, the DNA is TGTGCCAGCAGTGAGGGCTACTCCTACAATGAGCAGTTCTTC.